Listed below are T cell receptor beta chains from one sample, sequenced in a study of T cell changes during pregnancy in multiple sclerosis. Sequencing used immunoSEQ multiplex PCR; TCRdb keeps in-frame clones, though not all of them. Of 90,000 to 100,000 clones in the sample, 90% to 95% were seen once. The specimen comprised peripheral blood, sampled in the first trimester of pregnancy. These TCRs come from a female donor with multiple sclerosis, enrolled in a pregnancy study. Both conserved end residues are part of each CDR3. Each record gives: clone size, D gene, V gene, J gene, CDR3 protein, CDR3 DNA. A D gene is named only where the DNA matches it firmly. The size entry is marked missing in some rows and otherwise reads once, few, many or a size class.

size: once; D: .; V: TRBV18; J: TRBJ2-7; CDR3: CASSPLKAPTYEQYF; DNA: TGTGCCAGCTCACCACTGAAAGCGCCAACCTACGAGCAGTACTTC
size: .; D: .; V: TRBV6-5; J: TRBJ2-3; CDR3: CASSYGGLQNTQYF; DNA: TGTGCCAGCAGTTACGGGGGACTCCAAAATACGCAGTATTTT
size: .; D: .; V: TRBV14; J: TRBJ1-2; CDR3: CASSQRGGETNYGYTF; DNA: TGTGCCAGCAGCCAGAGGGGAGGGGAGACGAACTATGGCTACACCTTC
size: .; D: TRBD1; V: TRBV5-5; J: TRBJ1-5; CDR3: CASSYSWLVGQTNQPQHF; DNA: TGTGCCAGCAGCTACTCTTGGCTTGTGGGACAGACGAATCAGCCCCAGCATTTT
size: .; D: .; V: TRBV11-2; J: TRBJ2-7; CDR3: CASSGNRDYEQYF; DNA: TGTGCCAGCAGCGGTAACAGGGACTACGAGCAGTACTTC
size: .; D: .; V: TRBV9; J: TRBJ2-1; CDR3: CASSPRTGAGGNEQFF; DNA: TGTGCCAGCAGCCCCCGCACAGGAGCTGGTGGCAATGAGCAGTTCTTC
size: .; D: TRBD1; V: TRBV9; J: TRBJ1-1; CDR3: CASSVEGRGLEAFF; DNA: TGTGCCAGCAGCGTAGAAGGCAGGGGGCTTGAAGCTTTCTTT
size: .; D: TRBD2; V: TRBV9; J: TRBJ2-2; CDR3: CASSGGGRTGELFF; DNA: TGTGCCAGCAGCGGGGGGGGTCGGACCGGGGAGCTGTTTTTT
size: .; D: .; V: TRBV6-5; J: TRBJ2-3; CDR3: CASSIGQLSTDTQYF; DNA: TGTGCCAGCAGTATAGGACAGCTTAGCACAGATACGCAGTATTTT
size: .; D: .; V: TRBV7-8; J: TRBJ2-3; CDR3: CASSPSRTTSTDTQYF; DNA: TGTGCCAGCAGCCCGAGCCGAACCACTAGCACAGATACGCAGTATTTT
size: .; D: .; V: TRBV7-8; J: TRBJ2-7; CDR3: CASSLARGKATGEQYF; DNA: TGTGCCAGCAGCTTAGCGAGAGGAAAGGCGACCGGCGAGCAGTACTTC
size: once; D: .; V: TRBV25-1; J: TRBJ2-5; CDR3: CASSAPRGDLETQYF; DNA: TGTGCCAGCAGTGCACCCAGGGGGGATTTAGAGACCCAGTACTTC
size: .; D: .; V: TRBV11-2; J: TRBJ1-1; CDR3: CASSLGWGAEAFF; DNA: TGTGCCAGCAGCTTAGGTTGGGGAGCTGAAGCTTTCTTT
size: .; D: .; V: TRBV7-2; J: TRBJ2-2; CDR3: CASSRDLLTGELFF; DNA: TGTGCCAGCAGCCGGGACTTACTAACCGGGGAGCTGTTTTTT
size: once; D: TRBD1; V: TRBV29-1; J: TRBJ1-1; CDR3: CSPIRTGDTEAFF; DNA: TGCAGCCCGATTCGGACAGGGGACACTGAAGCTTTCTTT